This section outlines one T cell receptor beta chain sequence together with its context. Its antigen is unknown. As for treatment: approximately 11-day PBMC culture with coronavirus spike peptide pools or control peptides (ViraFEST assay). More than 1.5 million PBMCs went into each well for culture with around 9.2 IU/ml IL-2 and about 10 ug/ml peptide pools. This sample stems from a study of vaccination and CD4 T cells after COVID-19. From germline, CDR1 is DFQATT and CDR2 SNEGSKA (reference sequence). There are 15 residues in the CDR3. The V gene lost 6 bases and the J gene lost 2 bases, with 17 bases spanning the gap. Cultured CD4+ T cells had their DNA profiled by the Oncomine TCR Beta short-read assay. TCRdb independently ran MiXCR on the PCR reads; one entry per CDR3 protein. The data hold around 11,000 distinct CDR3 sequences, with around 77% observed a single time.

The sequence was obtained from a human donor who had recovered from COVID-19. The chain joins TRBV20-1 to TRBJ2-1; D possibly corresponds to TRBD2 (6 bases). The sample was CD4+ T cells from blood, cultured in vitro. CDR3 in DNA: TGCAGTGCGCCATTACTAGCCCGCCCCTACAATGAGCAGTTCTTC. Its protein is CSAPLLARPYNEQFF.